This is a list of T cell receptor beta chains from one sample in a study of T-cell memory formation after mild COVID-19. One entry per CDR3 protein results from TCRdb running MiXCR on the 5' RACE reads. The sample records around 200,000 distinct CDR3 sequences, about 22% being singletons. Material for sequencing was PBMCs or a T cell subset sorted from them (not recorded which). The receptors here all came from an adult woman who had mild COVID-19 (a few samples of this study predate the infection). Cell type and time point are not known. CDR3s include the opening cysteine and the closing phenylalanine or tryptophan. Expanded clones are given a class, and other clones once, few, many or no size at all.

clone_size: NA
cdr3_length: 13
v_call: TRBV5-6
cdr3_aa: CASSLGSHYGYTF

clone_size: once
cdr3_length: 11
v_call: TRBV29-1
cdr3_aa: CSAVTGYEQYF

clone_size: NA
cdr3_length: 12
v_call: TRBV30
cdr3_aa: CAWAGDTGELFF

clone_size: few
cdr3_length: 14
v_call: TRBV15
cdr3_aa: CATSRGRLVNEQYF

clone_size: few
cdr3_length: 12
v_call: TRBV2
cdr3_aa: CASSLQAWGAFF

clone_size: few
cdr3_length: 16
v_call: TRBV7-9
cdr3_aa: CASSLLGLTNTGELFF

clone_size: NA
cdr3_length: 17
v_call: TRBV24-1
cdr3_aa: CATSVHHRGSSYNEQFF

clone_size: few
cdr3_length: 13
v_call: TRBV6-2/TRBV6-3
cdr3_aa: CASSRRQGDEQYF

clone_size: few
cdr3_length: 16
v_call: TRBV4-3
cdr3_aa: CASSQDWQASYNEQFF

clone_size: NA
cdr3_length: 17
v_call: TRBV5-5
cdr3_aa: CASSFDDRLYVANVLTF

clone_size: few
cdr3_length: 17
v_call: TRBV19
cdr3_aa: CASSILSRAGRIEKLFF

clone_size: NA
cdr3_length: 14
v_call: TRBV20-1
cdr3_aa: CSARDAGFGQPQHF

clone_size: NA
cdr3_length: 14
v_call: TRBV7-9
cdr3_aa: CASSLDRGYYGYTF

clone_size: many
cdr3_length: 13
v_call: TRBV5-5
cdr3_aa: CASSSGGYTEAFF

clone_size: NA
cdr3_length: 12
v_call: TRBV12-5
cdr3_aa: CASGLKGTEAFF

clone_size: once
cdr3_length: 14
v_call: TRBV12-3/TRBV12-4
cdr3_aa: CATGGPGARTEAFF

clone_size: many
cdr3_length: 14
v_call: TRBV4-1
cdr3_aa: CASSQEGSGNTIYF

clone_size: few
cdr3_length: 16
v_call: TRBV12-3/TRBV12-4
cdr3_aa: CASSLLGRSSGNTIYF

clone_size: once
cdr3_length: 13
v_call: TRBV20-1
cdr3_aa: CSALGTRGDEQFF

clone_size: NA
cdr3_length: 15
v_call: TRBV6-1
cdr3_aa: CASSDGLAGVDTQYF

clone_size: few
cdr3_length: 13
v_call: TRBV7-6
cdr3_aa: CASSLLQGIEQYF

clone_size: once
cdr3_length: 12
v_call: TRBV24-1
cdr3_aa: CATSDYNNEQFF

clone_size: NA
cdr3_length: 13
v_call: TRBV18
cdr3_aa: CASSPERSAEAFF

clone_size: NA
cdr3_length: 14
v_call: TRBV12-3/TRBV12-4
cdr3_aa: CASSLEGLYTEAFF

clone_size: few
cdr3_length: 13
v_call: TRBV4-1
cdr3_aa: CASSRNPSDTQYF

clone_size: NA
cdr3_length: 15
v_call: TRBV4-1
cdr3_aa: CASSQIQGSTEKLFF

clone_size: NA
cdr3_length: 16
v_call: TRBV29-1
cdr3_aa: CSVNLLNSGTAYGYTF

clone_size: few
cdr3_length: 16
v_call: TRBV11-2
cdr3_aa: CASSLEGSNSYNEQFF